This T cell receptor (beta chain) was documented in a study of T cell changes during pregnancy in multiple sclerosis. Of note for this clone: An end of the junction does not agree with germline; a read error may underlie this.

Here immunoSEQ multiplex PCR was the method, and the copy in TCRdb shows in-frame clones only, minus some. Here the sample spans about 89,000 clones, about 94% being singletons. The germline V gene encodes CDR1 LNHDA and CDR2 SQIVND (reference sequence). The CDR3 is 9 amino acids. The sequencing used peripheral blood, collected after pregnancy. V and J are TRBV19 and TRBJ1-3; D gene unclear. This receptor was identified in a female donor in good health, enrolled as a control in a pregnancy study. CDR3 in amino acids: CASSIDPRF. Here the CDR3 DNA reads TGTGCCAGTAGTATAGACCCGAGATTT.